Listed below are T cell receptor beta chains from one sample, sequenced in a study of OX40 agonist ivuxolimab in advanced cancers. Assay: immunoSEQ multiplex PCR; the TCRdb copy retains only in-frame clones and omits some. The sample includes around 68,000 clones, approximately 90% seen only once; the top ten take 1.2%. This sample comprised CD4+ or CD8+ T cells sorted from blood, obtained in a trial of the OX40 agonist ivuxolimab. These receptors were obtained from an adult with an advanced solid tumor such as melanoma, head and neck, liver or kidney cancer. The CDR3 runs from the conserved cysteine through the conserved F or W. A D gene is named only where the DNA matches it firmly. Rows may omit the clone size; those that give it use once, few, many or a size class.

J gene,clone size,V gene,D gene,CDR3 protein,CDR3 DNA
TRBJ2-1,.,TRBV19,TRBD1,CASSMGQKYNEQFF,TGTGCCAGTAGTATGGGACAGAAATACAATGAGCAGTTCTTC
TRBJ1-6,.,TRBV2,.,CASRGTGSPLHF,TGTGCCAGCAGGGGAACTGGTTCACCCCTCCACTTT
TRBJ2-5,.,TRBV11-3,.,CASSRGLAEETQYF,TGTGCCAGCAGTCGGGGGCTAGCGGAAGAGACCCAGTACTTC
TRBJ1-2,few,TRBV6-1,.,CASSVRDASNYGYTF,TGTGCCAGCAGTGTGCGCGATGCGTCAAACTATGGCTACACCTTC
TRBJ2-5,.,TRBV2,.,CASSQGRGHETQYF,TGTGCCAGCAGCCAGGGGAGGGGGCATGAGACCCAGTACTTC
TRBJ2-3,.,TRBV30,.,CAWSSRDRSTDTQYF,TGTGCCTGGAGTTCCCGGGACCGGAGCACAGATACGCAGTATTTT
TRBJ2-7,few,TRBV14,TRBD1,CASSHGTVPYEQYF,TGTGCCAGCAGCCATGGGACAGTTCCCTACGAGCAGTACTTC
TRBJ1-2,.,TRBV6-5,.,CASSYSRTDGYTF,TGTGCCAGCAGTTACTCCAGGACAGATGGCTACACCTTC
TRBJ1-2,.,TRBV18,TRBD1,CASSLGAGTAINYGYTF,TGTGCCAGCTCACTGGGAGCCGGGACAGCTATTAACTATGGCTACACCTTC
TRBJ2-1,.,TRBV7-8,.,CASSLRWSWDEQFF,TGTGCCAGCAGCTTAAGGTGGAGTTGGGATGAGCAGTTCTTC
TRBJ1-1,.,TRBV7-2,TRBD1,CASSVNGLRGSLAFF,TGTGCCAGCAGCGTTAACGGCCTCAGGGGGTCCTTGGCTTTCTTT
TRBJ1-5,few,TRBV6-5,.,CASSYQPYTNQPQHF,TGTGCCAGCAGTTACCAACCTTATACAAATCAGCCCCAGCATTTT